These 3 T cell receptor beta chains were sequenced from one sample in a study of shared T cell receptors in the human thymus (dated by TCRdb to the early 2020s). Libraries came from the immunoSEQ multiplex PCR assay. The source is immuneACCESS, and TCRdb retained only in-frame sequences with V and J called. Part of the clones is not carried over; for the studies checked, unresolved V genes explain less than half of this, and the remainder is unexplained. For this sample the table gives about 660,000 clones, of which around 87% were detected only once. About 0.0094% of the sample comes from the top ten. These data were likewise used in another study, on human thymus T cells.

Sequencing was done on a sample of thymocytes. Receptor source: a boy under three years old with a congenital heart defect. Donor details come from another sample of the same person, matched by shared clones.

The V call is TRBV5-4, the J call TRBJ1-6; possibly TRBD1 for D (5 bases). Germline CDR1 and CDR2: SGHNT and YYREEE (reference sequence). This CDR3 comprises 18 residues. Trimming stripped 1 base from V and 0 bases from J, with 14 bases between. This CDR3 is CASSLIRQPSSYNSPLHF. The CDR3 DNA is TGTGCCAGCAGCTTGATCAGACAGCCCAGCTCCTATAATTCACCCCTCCACTTT.

The chain carries TRBV7-6 and TRBJ1-2; possible D gene TRBD1, 5 bases. Trimming shortened V by 3 bases and J by 6 bases, and 11 bases separated the two germline ends. Germline assignment: CDR1 SGHVS and CDR2 FNYEAQ. The CDR3 runs to 13 residues. The CDR3 reads CASSFDQGNGYTF. The CDR3 bases are TGTGCCAGCAGCTTCGATCAGGGTAATGGCTACACCTTC. The full variable domain, completed using reference TRBV7-6 and TRBJ1-2, is GAGVSQSPRYKVTKRGQDVALRCDPISGHVSLYWYRQALGQGPEFLTYFNYEAQQDKSGLPNDRFSAERPEGSISTLTIQRTEQRDSAMYRCASSFDQGNGYTFGSGTRLTVV.

The V call is TRBV7-2, the J call TRBJ2-1; unclear D gene. The germline gives CDR1 SGHTA, CDR2 FQGNSA. The V end lost 5 bases, the J end lost 5 bases, and 16 bases lay between the germline ends. The CDR3 is made up of 15 amino acids. The CDR3 region is CASSTSPAGHNEQFF. The CDR3 region has the DNA TGTGCCAGCAGCACATCTCCTGCAGGCCACAATGAGCAGTTCTTC.